These 16 T cell receptor beta chains were sequenced from one sample in a study of identical twins. TCRdb processed the 5' RACE reads anew with MiXCR; each CDR3 protein has one entry. The sample records hundreds of thousands of distinct CDR3 sequences, approximately 13% being singletons. A further study also used this sample, focusing on yellow fever vaccine responses in identical twins.

Input material: PBMCs. These receptors all come from a woman between 18 and 29 years old in good health.

The chain is built from TRBV15 and TRBJ1-2; 9 bases are shared with TRBD1. V gave up 4 bases and J gave up 9 bases; unmatched junction bases: 3. Germline CDR1 LNHNV, CDR2 YYDKDF (reference sequence). The CDR3 contains 12 residues. CDR3: CATSMGQGRYTF. The DNA of the CDR3 is TGTGCCACCAGCATGGGACAGGGCCGCTACACCTTC.

This clonotype has just a few counts. This chain connects TRBV12-3 or TRBV12-4 to TRBJ2-1; TRBD2 might be the D (6 bases). This CDR3 contains 14 residues. Trimming stripped 6 bases from V and 0 bases from J, with 9 bases between. CDR3 bases: TGTGCCAGCAGGGCGGGAACCTCCTACAATGAGCAGTTCTTC. Encoded protein: CASRAGTSYNEQFF.

V usage is TRBV6-5 and J usage is TRBJ1-1; 8 bases map to TRBD1. CDR1 is MNHEY, CDR2 SVGAGI, per germline. There are 16 residues in the CDR3. Losses at the gene ends were 0 bases for V and 1 base for J; bases not matched to a gene: 4. The CDR3 spells CASSYSQGAGNTEAFF. The CDR3 nucleotides are TGTGCCAGCAGTTACTCCCAGGGGGCGGGGAACACTGAAGCTTTCTTT.

V and J are TRBV24-1 and TRBJ2-2; no clear D gene. The CDR3 length is 13 residues. The germline V gene encodes CDR1 KGHDR and CDR2 SFDVKD. Trimming shortened V by 5 bases and J by 5 bases, and 8 bases separated the two germline ends. CDR3 amino acids: CATSAMGTGELFF. The CDR3 nucleotides read TGTGCCACCAGTGCCATGGGAACCGGGGAGCTGTTTTTT.

V is TRBV2 and J is TRBJ2-7, with D unclear. Germline-derived CDR1 and CDR2 are SNHLY and FYNNEI. The CDR3 sequence is 13 residues long. V lost 4 bases and J 4 bases, leaving 11 bases between the germline ends. The DNA for the CDR3 is TGTGCCAGCAGTGCTCAACAGATATACGAGCAGTACTTC. It translates to CASSAQQIYEQYF.

This clonotype was counted ten times or more. The chain carries TRBV3-1 and TRBJ2-1; 7 bases are a match to TRBD2. Germline CDR1 reads LGHDT; CDR2 reads YNNKEL (reference sequence). There are 16 residues in the CDR3. With V trimmed by 3 bases and J by 8 bases, 13 bases remained unmatched. The CDR3 nucleotides are TGTGCCAGCAGCCATAAGGGCGGGAGAGTCATCCATGAGCAGTTCTTC. It codes for CASSHKGGRVIHEQFF.

The sample holds many counts of this clonotype. The rearrangement joins TRBV12-3 or TRBV12-4 to TRBJ2-7; 7 bases match TRBD2. With V trimmed by 4 bases and J by 5 bases, 5 bases remained unmatched. The CDR3 consists of 13 residues. CDR3 sequence reads: CASSYRGGNEQYV. In DNA, the CDR3 is TGTGCCAGCAGTTACCGGGGAGGGAACGAGCAGTACGTC.

The table lists this clonotype with a few counts. The rearrangement joins TRBV5-5 to TRBJ2-5; TRBD2 might be the D (5 bases). CDR1 and CDR2 from the germline V gene are SGHKS and YYEKEE (reference sequence). V gave up 2 bases and J gave up 2 bases, with 13 bases separating them. CDR3 size: 15 residues. The CDR3 bases are TGTGCCAGCAGCTTACCTCCCGGCGGGCAAGAGACCCAGTACTTC. This sequence encodes CASSLPPGGQETQYF.

CDR3 sequence reads: CATSRTGNEAFF. Here the CDR3 DNA reads TGTGCCACCAGCAGGACGGGGAACGAAGCTTTCTTT. The chain couples TRBV15 to TRBJ1-1, with D unclear. The CDR3 extends over 12 amino acids. Trimming stripped 3 bases from V and 8 bases from J, with 10 bases between. The V gene's germline CDR1 is LNHNV and CDR2 YYDKDF (reference sequence). Complete variable domain (other parts from reference TRBV15 and TRBJ1-1): DAMVIQNPRYQVTQFGKPVTLSCSQTLNHNVMYWYQQKSSQAPKLLFHYYDKDFNNEADTPDNFQSRRPNTSFCFLDIRSPGLGDTAMYLCATSRTGNEAFFGQGTRLTVV.

This clonotype has a count of ten or more. This rearrangement joins TRBV5-1 to TRBJ2-3; D remains ambiguous. The CDR3 totals 12 residues. Germline V gene data show CDR1 as SGHRS and CDR2 as YFSETQ. Trimming cost V 0 bases and J 10 bases, with 9 bases left between them. In DNA, the CDR3 is TGCGCCAGCAGCTTGGGGGATGAATCGCAGTATTTT. Protein: CASSLGDESQYF.

The chain joins TRBV12-3 or TRBV12-4 to TRBJ2-1, with 9 bases aligning to TRBD2. The ends lost 6 bases at V and 6 bases at J; junction bases unmatched: 9. The CDR3 totals 15 residues. CDR3 bases: TGTGCCAGCAGCCCGGGCGGGAGGGCCCTCAATGAGCAGTTCTTC. Translated: CASSPGGRALNEQFF.

This chain uses TRBV3-1 with TRBJ2-7, with a weak D call TRBD1 (6 bases). Germline CDR1 and CDR2: LGHDT and YNNKEL (reference sequence). The length of the CDR3 is 15 residues. V lost 0 bases and J lost 4, with 13 bases in between. DNA of the CDR3: TGTGCCAGCAGCCAAGATTCCGGGACACTTTACGAGCAGTACTTC. Translated, it gives CASSQDSGTLYEQYF.

This clonotype was seen more than once but under ten times. This rearrangement joins TRBV28 to TRBJ2-2; D not resolved. The CDR3 spans 15 residues. Trimming took off 6 bases at V and 1 base at J, with 12 bases between the two ends. Germline V gives CDR1 MDHEN, CDR2 SYDVKM. CDR3 nucleotides: TGTGCCAGCAGACCCCCCAGAGGGAACACCGGGGAGCTGTTTTTT. Its translation: CASRPPRGNTGELFF.

This clonotype was detected only a few times. V gene TRBV7-9 combines with J gene TRBJ2-5; D could derive from TRBD1 or TRBD2 (5 bases each). Germline-derived CDR1 and CDR2 are SEHNR and FQNEAQ (reference sequence). V shed 6 bases and J shed 4 bases, with 15 bases lying between them. This CDR3 is built from 14 residues. The CDR3 protein is CASRIEGSVETQYF. In DNA form, the CDR3 reads TGTGCCAGCAGAATTGAGGGGTCAGTAGAGACCCAGTACTTC. Together with reference TRBV7-9 and TRBJ2-5, the CDR3 gives the full variable domain: DTGVSQNPRHKITKRGQNVTFRCDPISEHNRLYWYRQTLGQGPEFLTYFQNEAQLEKSRLLSDRFSAERPKGSFSTLEIQRTEQGDSAMYLCASRIEGSVETQYFGPGTRLLVL.

This clonotype showed up many times. The CDR3 loop reads CATAPGTGELFF. The CDR3, as DNA: TGTGCCACCGCCCCAGGCACCGGGGAGCTGTTTTTT. V gene TRBV13 combines with J gene TRBJ2-2; D gene unclear. There are 12 residues in the CDR3. The germline V gene encodes CDR1 PRHDT and CDR2 FYEKMQ (reference sequence). V was trimmed by 10 bases and J by 4 bases, leaving 10 bases between them.

The sample holds a few counts of this clonotype. Compared with germline, one end of the junction differs, possibly owing to a read error. The chain carries TRBV10-2 and TRBJ2-1; TRBD2 agrees at 9 bases. The CDR3 length is 15 residues. Germline V lookup: CDR1 WSHSY, CDR2 SAAADI. This chain's CDR3 is CASSEGRGGYDEQFF. The CDR3 nucleotides read TGCGCCAGCAGTGAGGGGCGGGGGGGCTACGATGAGCAGTTCTTC.